The sequence of this T cell receptor beta chain was determined in a study of blood T cell repertoires in COVID-19. The wider study: From the United States, Italy and Spain came samples of acute and convalescent COVID-19. In each case, the material was cDNA or gDNA derived from T cells, B-cell-depleted T cells, or PBMCs.

CDR3 length: 13 amino acids. CDR1 is SNHLY and CDR2 is FYNNEI in the germline V gene. V lost 4 bases and J lost 8; bases outside the gene matches: 5. In the original processing: Estimation of nucleated cell counts was performed using reference gene primer amplification. This table comes from immunoSEQ multiplex PCR, and its TCRdb copy is limited to in-frame clones, with some not included. The DNA was the basis for D and trimming; V, J and clone size are from that table. The table shows 68,000 or so clones, with roughly 89% occurring only once. Specimen: peripheral blood. The chain employs TRBV2 and TRBJ1-2; 9 bases are shared with TRBD1. This TCR was recovered from a man aged 45 to 65 with active COVID-19. CDR3 nucleotide sequence: TGTGCCAGCAGTGGGACAGGGGCACTAGGCTACACCTTC. It yields the protein CASSGTGALGYTF. The full variable domain, in which reference TRBV2 and TRBJ1-2 provide the parts outside the CDR3, is EPEVTQTPSHQVTQMGQEVILRCVPISNHLYFYWYRQILGQKVEFLVSFYNNEISEKSEIFDDQFSVERPDGSNFTLKIRSTKLEDSAMYFCASSGTGALGYTFGSGTRLTVV.